Shown below are 32 T cell receptor beta chains from a single sample sequenced in a study of long-term antiretroviral therapy in people with HIV. Assay version v3.0 of immunoSEQ was used, and it was run at survey level. TCRdb's table, derived via immunoSEQ multiplex PCR, lists solely in-frame clones and lacks some. The sample shows approximately 29,000 clones, about 93% of them seen only once. Here the sequenced sample was unsorted PBMCs, taken 5 to 5.5 years after starting antiretroviral therapy. These receptors were collected from a woman aged 40 to 49 with HIV.

The chain uses TRBV19 and TRBJ2-7, with 12 bases fitting TRBD2. After removal of 5 bases from V and 6 bases from J, the junction contained 17 bases not matched to a gene. CDR3 length equals 18 residues. Germline values: CDR1 LNHDA, CDR2 SQIVND (reference sequence). The CDR3 DNA follows: TGTGCCAGTAGTGCTAGACTAGCGGGAGAGGCTTTTGGTTCCGAGCAGTACTTC. Its protein product is CASSARLAGEAFGSEQYF.

CDR3 in amino acids: CASSPNTGGELFF. For the CDR3, the DNA is TGTGCCAGCAGCCCCAATACGGGGGGGGAGCTGTTTTTT. This chain links TRBV7-9 with TRBJ2-2; TRBD2 might be the D (5 bases). Germline lookup yields CDR1 SEHNR and CDR2 FQNEAQ (reference sequence). There are 13 residues in the CDR3. V gave up 5 bases and J gave up 8 bases, with 12 bases separating them.

V and J are TRBV10-2 and TRBJ2-7, with 9 positions matching TRBD1. Looked up from germline, CDR1 is WSHSY and CDR2 is SAAADI. This CDR3 is built from 13 residues. Unmatched junction bases numbered 2, after V lost 5 bases and J lost 3 bases. CDR3 amino acids: CASSRTGVYEQYF. DNA for the CDR3: TGCGCCAGCAGTAGGACAGGGGTCTACGAGCAGTACTTC.

The chain joins TRBV30 to TRBJ2-5; 8 positions match TRBD2. V lost 2 bases and J lost 7; bases outside the gene matches: 12. Germline CDR1 GTSNPN, CDR2 SVGIG (reference sequence). CDR3 size: 15 residues. The CDR3 reads CAWSPGLDGRGTQYF. The CDR3 coding sequence is TGTGCCTGGAGTCCTGGACTGGACGGGAGGGGGACCCAGTACTTC.

The DNA for the CDR3 is TGTGCCTGGAGTCTCGGAACCGGGACTAGACGCTCCTACGAGCAGTACTTC. Protein: CAWSLGTGTRRSYEQYF. The V call is TRBV30, the J call TRBJ2-7, with 8 positions matching TRBD2. J was trimmed by 0 bases and V by 2 bases; bases with no gene match: 12. The germline CDR1 and CDR2 sequences are GTSNPN and SVGIG (reference sequence). This CDR3 comprises 17 residues.

This chain joins TRBV11-2 and TRBJ2-1, with 9 bases lining up with TRBD1. The CDR3 runs to 15 residues. The ends lost 2 bases at V and 9 bases at J; junction bases unmatched: 8. The V gene's germline CDR1 is SGHAT and CDR2 FQNNGV. In nucleotides, the CDR3 is TGTGCCAGCAGCTTAATTGTACAGGGGGCCGGTGAGCAGTTCTTC. Encoded protein: CASSLIVQGAGEQFF.

V is TRBV11-3 and J is TRBJ1-2; 8 nucleotides line up with TRBD1. The CDR3 has 13 amino acids. CDR1 and CDR2 from the germline V gene are SGHNT and YENEEA. With V trimmed by 5 bases and J by 7 bases, 6 bases remained unmatched. The CDR3 DNA follows: TGTGCCAGCAGCCTCGGACAGGGAGGTGGCTACACCTTC. The encoded protein is CASSLGQGGGYTF.

In its sample, this clone was seen once. The chain carries TRBV15 and TRBJ2-4; no reliable D call. The CDR3 length is 12 residues. In germline, CDR1 is LNHNV, CDR2 YYDKDF (reference sequence). Trimming removed 4 bases at V and 6 bases at J, with 7 bases between. The CDR3 DNA follows: TGTGCCACCAGCACTATGGTAAACATTCAGTACTTC. Translation: CATSTMVNIQYF.

This rearrangement joins TRBV14 to TRBJ2-3; TRBD2 agrees at 7 bases. The trim removed 2 bases at V and 4 bases at J, leaving 9 bases unmatched. CDR3 size: 16 residues. From germline, CDR1 is SGHDN and CDR2 FVKESK. The CDR3 nucleotides are TGTGCCAGCAGCCAAATTCCCGGGACTATCGCAGATACGCAGTATTTT. Protein product: CASSQIPGTIADTQYF. Based on the CDR3 plus reference TRBV14 and TRBJ2-3, the full variable domain is EAGVTQFPSHSVIEKGQTVTLRCDPISGHDNLYWYRRVMGKEIKFLLHFVKESKQDESGMPNNRFLAERTGGTYSTLKVQPAELEDSGVYFCASSQIPGTIADTQYFGPGTRLTVL.

This chain joins TRBV13 and TRBJ2-5; D is ambiguous. This CDR3 comprises 14 residues. V lost 6 bases, J lost 5 bases, and 16 bases lay in between. CDR1 and CDR2 from the germline V gene are PRHDT and FYEKMQ (reference sequence). In nucleotides, the CDR3 is TGTGCCAGCAGTTATTGGATAAGTCGGGAGACCCAGTACTTC. It is translated as CASSYWISRETQYF.

The CDR3 nucleotides read TGTGCCAGCAGCTTAGTAGGGCCCTACGAGCAGTACTTC. It codes for CASSLVGPYEQYF. The chain carries TRBV7-9 and TRBJ2-5; D is unclear. The closer fit of TRBJ2-7 to the DNA end suggests the J call may be wrong. The CDR3 runs 13 residues. In germline, CDR1 is SEHNR, CDR2 FQNEAQ (reference sequence).

The chain carries TRBV7-9 and TRBJ1-1; no clear D gene. In germline, CDR1 is SEHNR, CDR2 FQNEAQ (reference sequence). The CDR3 runs to 12 residues. V was clipped by 7 bases and J by 8 bases, with 14 bases between them. In DNA, the CDR3 is TGTGCCAGCACCGAAACAGTCGCCGAAGCTTTCTTT. It is translated as CASTETVAEAFF.

This sequence joins TRBV6-1 and TRBJ1-2; 7 bases agree with TRBD1. Germline V lookup: CDR1 MNHNS, CDR2 SASEGT. CDR3 size: 16 residues. V lost 4 bases and J lost 4; bases outside the gene matches: 12. CDR3 sequence: CASSVEGGATRYGYTF. The DNA of the CDR3 is TGTGCCAGCAGTGTGGAAGGGGGCGCAACCCGCTATGGCTACACCTTC.

This clone was picked up one time. The CDR3 loop reads CASSDESGNQPQHF. CDR3 nucleotides: TGTGCCAGCAGTGATGAGTCAGGCAATCAGCCCCAGCATTTT. The genes are TRBV2 and TRBJ1-5, with D unclear. V was shortened by 3 bases and J by 2 bases, with 8 bases between the two germline ends. The CDR3 contains 14 residues. CDR1 is SNHLY and CDR2 is FYNNEI in the germline V gene.

This chain joins TRBV5-4 and TRBJ1-3, with 10 bases aligning to TRBD1. CDR1 and CDR2 from the germline V gene are SGHNT and YYREEE (reference sequence). V lost 4 bases to trimming and J lost 2 bases; unmatched junction nucleotides: 0. CDR3 size: 14 residues. CDR3 residues: CASSGTGAGNTIYF. Here the CDR3 DNA reads TGTGCCAGCAGCGGGACAGGGGCTGGAAACACCATATATTTT.

This clone has just one count. This chain uses TRBV11-2 with TRBJ2-7; 8 nucleotides agree with TRBD1. The CDR3 sequence is 14 residues long. The germline CDR1 and CDR2 sequences are SGHAT and FQNNGV. The junction had 2 bases not matched to a gene; V was cut back by 2 bases and J by 2 bases. The CDR3 sequence is CASSLWTGTYEQYF. The DNA for the CDR3 is TGTGCCAGCAGCTTATGGACAGGGACCTACGAGCAGTACTTC.

V and J are TRBV15 and TRBJ2-3; TRBD2 matches at 12 bases. CDR1 is LNHNV and CDR2 is YYDKDF in the germline V gene (reference sequence). The ends lost 3 bases at V and 1 base at J; junction bases unmatched: 2. There are 16 residues in the CDR3. The CDR3 DNA reads TGTGCCACCAGCAGGACTAGCGGGAGTGGCACAGATACGCAGTATTTT. This gives the protein CATSRTSGSGTDTQYF. The full variable domain, completed using reference TRBV15 and TRBJ2-3, is DAMVIQNPRYQVTQFGKPVTLSCSQTLNHNVMYWYQQKSSQAPKLLFHYYDKDFNNEADTPDNFQSRRPNTSFCFLDIRSPGLGDTAMYLCATSRTSGSGTDTQYFGPGTRLTVL.

This chain connects TRBV15 to TRBJ1-3; no firm D call. Trimming cost V 0 bases and J 4 bases, with 10 bases left between them. Germline CDR1 LNHNV, CDR2 YYDKDF (reference sequence). This CDR3 spans 15 amino acids. The CDR3 sequence is CATSRDRGLGNTIYF. Written as DNA, the CDR3 is TGTGCCACCAGCAGAGATCGAGGGTTGGGAAACACCATATATTTT. Full variable domain (remainder filled in from reference TRBV15 and TRBJ1-3): DAMVIQNPRYQVTQFGKPVTLSCSQTLNHNVMYWYQQKSSQAPKLLFHYYDKDFNNEADTPDNFQSRRPNTSFCFLDIRSPGLGDTAMYLCATSRDRGLGNTIYFGEGSWLTVV.

The rearrangement joins TRBV5-1 to TRBJ2-1; 7 nucleotides align to TRBD1. The V gene's germline CDR1 is SGHRS and CDR2 YFSETQ. The CDR3 spans 15 residues. J lost 4 bases, V lost 0 bases, and 4 bases had no gene match. The CDR3 region is CASSLVGQQYNEQFF. CDR3 bases: TGCGCCAGCAGCTTGGTGGGACAGCAATACAATGAGCAGTTCTTC.

This clone is a singleton in its sample. V usage is TRBV7-9 and J usage is TRBJ2-7, with 10 bases identical to TRBD2. This CDR3 has 18 amino acids. Germline V gives CDR1 SEHNR, CDR2 FQNEAQ (reference sequence). Trimming cost V 5 bases and J 2 bases; bases outside gene matches: 15. CDR3 in DNA: TGTGCCAGCAGCCTTGGGGCTAGCGGGGGAGTTTTTGCCTACGAGCAGTACTTC. Protein product: CASSLGASGGVFAYEQYF.

This clone was counted a single time. The V gene is TRBV11-3, the J gene TRBJ2-4; D is unresolved. CDR1 is SGHNT, CDR2 YENEEA, per germline. Trimming removed 5 bases from V and 0 bases from J, with 14 bases in between. CDR3 length: 16 amino acids. The CDR3 is CASSPSKLGAKNIQYF. CDR3 nucleotide sequence: TGTGCCAGCAGCCCCAGCAAGCTAGGAGCCAAAAACATTCAGTACTTC.

Details on this clone: A read error may account for a junction end that differs from germline. Other DNA sequences from this sample encode an identical CDR3 as well. This chain connects TRBV7-6 to TRBJ1-5; D gene unclear. Germline V lookup: CDR1 SGHVS, CDR2 FNYEAQ. This CDR3 region has 14 residues. CDR3 coding DNA: TGTGCCAGCAGTTTAGGTAGGGAAGATCAGCCCCAGCATTTT. Its protein product is CASSLGREDQPQHF. The full variable domain, rest sourced from reference TRBV7-6 and TRBJ1-5, is GAGVSQSPRYKVTKRGQDVALRCDPISGHVSLYWYRQALGQGPEFLTYFNYEAQQDKSGLPNDRFSAERPEGSISTLTIQRTEQRDSAMYRCASSLGREDQPQHFGDGTRLSIL.

The J gene is TRBJ1-1, the V gene TRBV11-2, with D tentatively TRBD1 (5 bases). Germline CDR1 is SGHAT and CDR2 is FQNNGV. Trimming took off 6 bases at V and 5 bases at J, with 13 bases between the two ends. The CDR3 runs 13 residues. The CDR3 loop is CASRPPGGTEAFF. The CDR3 DNA sequence: TGTGCCAGCAGACCACCCGGGGGGACTGAAGCTTTCTTT.

This chain connects TRBV15 to TRBJ1-1; 7 bases line up with TRBD1. Trimming cost V 5 bases and J 3 bases; bases outside gene matches: 9. There are 15 residues in the CDR3. Germline CDR1 and CDR2: LNHNV and YYDKDF (reference sequence). The CDR3 DNA is TGTGCCACCAGCGGATCAGACAGGGCGGACACTGAAGCTTTCTTT. This encodes CATSGSDRADTEAFF. Supplemented by reference TRBV15 and TRBJ1-1, the full variable domain reads DAMVIQNPRYQVTQFGKPVTLSCSQTLNHNVMYWYQQKSSQAPKLLFHYYDKDFNNEADTPDNFQSRRPNTSFCFLDIRSPGLGDTAMYLCATSGSDRADTEAFFGQGTRLTVV.

This clone was counted a few times. The genes are TRBV19 and TRBJ1-1; 7 bases are a match to TRBD1. The CDR3 has 14 residues. Germline-derived CDR1 and CDR2 are LNHDA and SQIVND (reference sequence). The ends lost 5 bases at V and 5 bases at J; junction bases unmatched: 8. The CDR3 loop is CASSWGQSRTEAFF. Here the CDR3 DNA reads TGTGCCAGTAGTTGGGGACAGTCGAGGACTGAAGCTTTCTTT.

The rearrangement joins TRBV6-4 to TRBJ1-1; D is possibly TRBD1 (5 bases). The germline CDR1 and CDR2 sequences are MRHNA and SNTAGT. V lost 6 bases and J lost 4, with 21 bases in between. This CDR3 contains 16 residues. The CDR3 nucleotides read TGTGCCAGCAGGCCTCGGGCCCTCATCCAGGGCACTGAAGCTTTCTTT. It translates to CASRPRALIQGTEAFF.

The DNA of the CDR3 is TGTGCCAGCAGTGAAATCGGGACAGCCTACTACGAGCAGTACTTC. Protein sequence: CASSEIGTAYYEQYF. J is TRBJ2-7 and V is TRBV6-1; 7 bases are shared with TRBD1. Germline V gene lookup returns CDR1 MNHNS and CDR2 SASEGT. The CDR3 extends over 15 amino acids. V gave up 2 bases and J gave up 3 bases; unmatched junction bases: 7.

A single count supports this clone. This chain connects TRBV7-2 to TRBJ1-2; D gene unclear. Trimming took off 5 bases at V and 5 bases at J, with 9 bases between the two ends. The CDR3 extends over 12 amino acids. Germline CDR1 is SGHTA and CDR2 is FQGNSA. The CDR3 protein is CASSKTDYGYTF. The DNA for the CDR3 is TGTGCCAGCAGCAAAACTGATTATGGCTACACCTTC. The whole variable domain, remainder taken from reference TRBV7-2 and TRBJ1-2, is GAGVSQSPSNKVTEKGKDVELRCDPISGHTALYWYRQSLGQGLEFLIYFQGNSAPDKSGLPSDRFSAERTGGSVSTLTIQRTQQEDSAVYLCASSKTDYGYTFGSGTRLTVV.

In nucleotides, the CDR3 is TGTGCCAGTAGTATACAGCTAGCGGGAGCTAGCACAGATACGCAGTATTTT. This sequence encodes CASSIQLAGASTDTQYF. J is TRBJ2-3 and V is TRBV19, with 10 bases lining up with TRBD2. Looked up from germline, CDR1 is LNHDA and CDR2 is SQIVND (reference sequence). The ends lost 2 bases at V and 0 bases at J; junction bases unmatched: 5. The CDR3 totals 17 residues.

The chain recombines TRBV6-5 with TRBJ1-6; TRBD1 matches at 7 bases. With 0 bases clipped from V and 10 bases from J, the junction kept 3 bases outside the gene matches. The CDR3 runs 14 residues. Germline CDR1 MNHEY, CDR2 SVGAGI. CDR3 sequence: CASSYSTGSSPLHF. CDR3 nucleotides: TGTGCCAGCAGTTACTCGACAGGGAGCTCACCCCTCCACTTT.

Comments on this clone: This may stem from a read error, because a much larger clone lies one nucleotide away. The sample holds other DNA sequences that translate to the same CDR3. Written as DNA, the CDR3 is TGTGCCAGCCACGGGGATACGCAGTATTTT. It is translated as CASHGDTQYF. V is TRBV19 and J is TRBJ2-3; D is undetermined. V lost 9 bases, J lost 6 bases, and 7 bases lay in between. This CDR3 comprises 10 residues. Germline lookup yields CDR1 LNHDA and CDR2 SQIVND (reference sequence).

The V call is TRBV4-2, the J call TRBJ1-2; no clear D gene. The V and J ends lost 2 bases and 4 bases respectively, with 14 bases between them. The CDR3 is 15 residues long. In germline, CDR1 is LGHNA, CDR2 YNFKEQ. CDR3 sequence (DNA): TGTGCCAGCAGCCAACCGGAACCCGACATCTATGGCTACACCTTC. Translation: CASSQPEPDIYGYTF.